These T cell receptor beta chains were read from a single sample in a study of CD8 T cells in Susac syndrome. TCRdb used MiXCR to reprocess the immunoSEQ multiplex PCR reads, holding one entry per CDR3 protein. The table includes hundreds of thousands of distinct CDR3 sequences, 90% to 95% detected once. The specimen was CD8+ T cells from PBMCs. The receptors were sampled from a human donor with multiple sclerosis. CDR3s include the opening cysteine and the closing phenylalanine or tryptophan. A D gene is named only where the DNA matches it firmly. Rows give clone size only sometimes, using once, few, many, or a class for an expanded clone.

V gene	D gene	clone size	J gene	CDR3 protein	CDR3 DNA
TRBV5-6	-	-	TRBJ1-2	CASSWVEGGDRRYGYTF	TGTGCCAGCAGCTGGGTCGAGGGGGGGGACCGGCGCTATGGCTACACCTTC
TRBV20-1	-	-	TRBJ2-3	CSARDFRGTDTQYF	TGCAGTGCTAGAGATTTTCGGGGCACAGATACGCAGTATTTT
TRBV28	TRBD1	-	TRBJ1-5	CASCPGQGAGQPQHF	TGTGCCAGCTGCCCGGGACAGGGGGCAGGTCAGCCCCAGCATTTT
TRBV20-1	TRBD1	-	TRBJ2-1	CSARDLRGLGNEQFF	TGCAGTGCTAGAGATCTTAGGGGGCTGGGGAATGAGCAGTTCTTC
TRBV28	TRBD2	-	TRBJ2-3	CASSFGSGRVSDTQYF	TGTGCCAGCAGTTTTGGGAGCGGGAGGGTCTCAGATACGCAGTATTTT
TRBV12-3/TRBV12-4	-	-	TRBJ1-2	CASSLGAAYGYTF	TGTGCCAGCAGTTTGGGGGCAGCTTATGGCTACACCTTC
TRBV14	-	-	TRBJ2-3	CASSQVRGRARDTQYF	TGTGCCAGCAGCCAAGTCCGGGGAAGGGCGAGAGATACGCAGTATTTT
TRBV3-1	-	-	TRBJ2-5	CASSQGVRTESQETQYF	TGTGCCAGCAGCCAAGGGGTTCGGACCGAGAGCCAAGAGACCCAGTACTTC
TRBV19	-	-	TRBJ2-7	CASSRDNRGYEQYF	TGTGCCAGTAGTCGGGACAACCGTGGGTACGAGCAGTACTTC
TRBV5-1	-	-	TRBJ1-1	CASSPKQGMAFF	TGCGCCAGCAGCCCTAAACAGGGAATGGCTTTCTTT
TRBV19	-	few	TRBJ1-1	CASWGRRKMNTEAFF	TGTGCCTCCTGGGGCAGGCGTAAAATGAACACTGAAGCTTTCTTT
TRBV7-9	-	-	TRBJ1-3	CASSSGGNTIYF	TGTGCCAGCAGCTCGGGCGGAAACACCATATATTTT
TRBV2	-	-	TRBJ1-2	CASRAGFYGYTF	TGTGCCAGCCGGGCAGGGTTCTATGGCTACACCTTC
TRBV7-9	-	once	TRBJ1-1	CASSLVVGFPEAFF	TGTGCCAGCAGCTTAGTGGTTGGGTTCCCTGAAGCTTTCTTT
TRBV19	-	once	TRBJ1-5	CASKEGNQPQHF	TGTGCCAGTAAGGAGGGCAATCAGCCCCAGCATTTT
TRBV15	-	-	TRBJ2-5	CATSGQETQYF	TGTGCCACCAGCGGCCAAGAGACCCAGTACTTC
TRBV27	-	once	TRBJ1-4	CASSLTLGGTSEKLFF	TGTGCCAGCAGTTTAACTCTTGGGGGGACATCTGAAAAACTGTTTTTT
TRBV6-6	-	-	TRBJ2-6	CALHGPGANVLTF	TGTGCCCTGCACGGCCCCGGGGCCAACGTCCTGACTTTC
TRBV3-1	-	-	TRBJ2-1	CASSQDGTFYNEQFF	TGTGCCAGCAGCCAAGATGGGACTTTCTACAATGAGCAGTTCTTC
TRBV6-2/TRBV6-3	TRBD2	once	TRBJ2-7	CASSYSRTSGRYEQYF	TGTGCCAGCAGTTACTCCCGGACTAGCGGGAGGTACGAGCAGTACTTC
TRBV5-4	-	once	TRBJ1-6	CASGRTLEDSPLHF	TGTGCCAGCGGCCGCACCCTGGAGGATTCACCCCTCCACTTT
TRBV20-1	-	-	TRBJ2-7	CSVAGHSYEQYF	TGCAGTGTCGCGGGACACTCCTACGAGCAGTACTTC
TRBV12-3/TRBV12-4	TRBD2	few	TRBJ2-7	CASRPEGGRAPETNKQYF	TGTGCCAGCAGACCCGAGGGCGGGAGGGCCCCTGAGACTAACAAGCAGTACTTC
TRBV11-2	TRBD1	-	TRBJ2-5	CASSSRTGDRETQYF	TGTGCCAGCAGCTCCAGGACAGGGGACAGAGAGACCCAGTACTTC
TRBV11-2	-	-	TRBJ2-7	CASSLGQAMLYEQYF	TGTGCCAGCAGCTTAGGACAGGCCATGCTCTACGAGCAGTACTTC
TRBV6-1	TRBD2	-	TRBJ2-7	CASRDSGSAYEQYF	TGTGCCAGCAGGGATAGCGGGAGCGCCTACGAGCAGTACTTC
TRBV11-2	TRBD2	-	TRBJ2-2	CASSLGQREGTGELFF	TGTGCCAGCAGCTTAGGCCAGCGGGAGGGGACCGGGGAGCTGTTTTTT
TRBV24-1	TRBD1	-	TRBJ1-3	CATRSRGTANSGNTIYF	TGTGCCACCAGAAGTAGGGGGACAGCCAACTCTGGAAACACCATATATTTT
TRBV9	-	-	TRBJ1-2	CASSVDTGRAYGYTF	TGTGCCAGCAGCGTAGATACAGGGAGGGCCTATGGCTACACCTTC
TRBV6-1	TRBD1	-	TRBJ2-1	CASTLSGTGYYNEQFF	TGTGCCAGCACCCTTTCCGGGACAGGGTATTACAATGAGCAGTTCTTC
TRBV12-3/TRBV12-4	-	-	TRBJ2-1	CASSSRSEQFF	TGTGCCAGCAGTTCCCGAAGTGAGCAGTTCTTC
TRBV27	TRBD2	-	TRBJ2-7	CASRGGLEQYF	TGTGCCAGTCGGGGGGGGCTCGAGCAGTACTTC
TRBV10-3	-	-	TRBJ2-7	CAISEVSVSSYEQYF	TGTGCCATCAGTGAGGTTAGCGTGAGCTCCTACGAGCAGTACTTC
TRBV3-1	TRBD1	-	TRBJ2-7	CASSQPTGGLYEQYF	TGTGCCAGCAGCCAACCTACAGGGGGCTTGTACGAGCAGTACTTC
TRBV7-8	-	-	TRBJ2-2	CASSLLVGSHSANTGELFF	TGTGCCAGCAGCTTACTGGTCGGGAGTCATTCCGCGAACACCGGGGAGCTGTTTTTT